This T cell receptor beta chain was profiled in a study of regulatory T cells in long-lasting Graves disease. Libraries of TCR beta came from iRepertoire HTBI primers plus Arm-PCR of CDR3 regions. MiXCR, applied by TCRdb to the multiplex PCR reads, yields one record per CDR3 protein. This sample has a few hundred thousand distinct CDR3 sequences; approximately 15% occur once, and the top ten carry roughly a tenth. Germline assignment: CDR1 SGHRS and CDR2 YFSETQ. The V end lost 7 bases, the J end lost 5 bases, and 24 bases lay between the germline ends. This CDR3 has 16 residues. Time point defined: newly diagnosed GD, antithyroid drugs for less than 3 months. The TCR library was prepared using RNA isolated from PBMCs. Another study also made use of these data, one on T cells in Graves' hyperthyroidism and ophthalmopathy.

The specimen was peripheral blood mononuclear cells (PBMCs), collected at new diagnosis, from a patient treated with antithyroid drugs. The V and J genes are TRBV5-1 and TRBJ1-2, with TRBD1 as a possible D gene (5 bases). This sequence was found in a man younger than 40 with Graves disease. In DNA, the CDR3 is TGCGCCAGCCGCAGGGAGACATCCGCACATCCTTATGGCTACACCTTC. Amino acid sequence: CASRRETSAHPYGYTF. The full variable domain, rest sourced from reference TRBV5-1 and TRBJ1-2, is KAGVTQTPRYLIKTRGQQVTLSCSPISGHRSVSWYQQTPGQGLQFLFEYFSETQRNKGNFPGRFSGRQFSNSRSEMNVSTLELGDSALYLCASRRETSAHPYGYTFGSGTRLTVV.